This entry lists 6 T cell receptor beta chains sequenced from one sample in a study of control samples from healthy donors and cancer patients. The table came from immunoSEQ multiplex PCR; TCRdb's copy has only in-frame clones and leaves some out. The data hold 110,000 or so clones, with approximately 82% observed a single time. The sequencing input was blood. These receptors came from a man between 18 and 29 years old in good health.

The chain links TRBV6-1 to TRBJ2-1; 10 bases are a match to TRBD1. The CDR3 consists of 15 residues. The germline V gene encodes CDR1 MNHNS and CDR2 SASEGT. With V trimmed by 2 bases and J by 3 bases, 1 base remained unmatched. This CDR3 reads CASSERTGGYNEQFF. The DNA for the CDR3 is TGTGCCAGCAGTGAAAGGACAGGGGGCTACAATGAGCAGTTCTTC.

This clone is a singleton in its sample. The chain uses TRBV7-2 and TRBJ1-4, with D tentatively TRBD1 (5 bases). V was cut by 8 bases and J by 0 bases, with 10 bases left in between. Germline values: CDR1 SGHTA, CDR2 FQGNSA. The CDR3 spans 14 residues. The CDR3, as DNA: TGTGCCAGCGCTAAGGGGACAACTAATGAAAAACTGTTTTTT. Translated, it gives CASAKGTTNEKLFF. Based on the CDR3 plus reference TRBV7-2 and TRBJ1-4, the full variable domain is GAGVSQSPSNKVTEKGKDVELRCDPISGHTALYWYRQSLGQGLEFLIYFQGNSAPDKSGLPSDRFSAERTGGSVSTLTIQRTQQEDSAVYLCASAKGTTNEKLFFGSGTQLSVL.

The chain combines TRBV28 with TRBJ2-4; D might be TRBD1 or TRBD2, each matching 5 bases. The CDR3 contains 15 residues. CDR1 is MDHEN and CDR2 is SYDVKM in the germline V gene. Trimming removed 8 bases at V and 0 bases at J, with 14 bases between. The CDR3: CASAGGVLAKNIQYF. For the CDR3, the DNA is TGTGCCAGCGCTGGGGGTGTCCTAGCCAAAAACATTCAGTACTTC.

The V call is TRBV20-1, the J call TRBJ2-5; D is possibly TRBD2 (5 bases). The CDR3 is made up of 12 amino acids. V dropped 3 bases and J dropped 5 bases, with 10 bases sitting between them. CDR1 and CDR2 (germline): DFQATT, SNEGSKA (reference sequence). The CDR3 nucleotides read TGCAGTGCTAGTGACCGAGGGGAGACCCAGTACTTC. Translating it yields CSASDRGETQYF.

V gene TRBV18 combines with J gene TRBJ2-7; D remains ambiguous. Germline CDR1 KGHSH, CDR2 LQKENI. The CDR3 extends over 13 amino acids. The V end was cut by 2 bases, the J end by 5 bases, with 10 bases between. This CDR3 reads CASSPTASDEQYF. The CDR3 nucleotides read TGTGCCAGCTCACCAACCGCCAGTGACGAGCAGTACTTC.

The chain is built from TRBV5-1 and TRBJ1-3; D is uncertain. From germline, CDR1 is SGHRS and CDR2 YFSETQ. This CDR3 has 15 amino acids. Trimming took off 3 bases at V and 1 base at J, with 11 bases between the two ends. Here the CDR3 DNA reads TGCGCCAGCAGCTATGCAGGATCGTCTGGAAACACCATATATTTT. Its protein product is CASSYAGSSGNTIYF.